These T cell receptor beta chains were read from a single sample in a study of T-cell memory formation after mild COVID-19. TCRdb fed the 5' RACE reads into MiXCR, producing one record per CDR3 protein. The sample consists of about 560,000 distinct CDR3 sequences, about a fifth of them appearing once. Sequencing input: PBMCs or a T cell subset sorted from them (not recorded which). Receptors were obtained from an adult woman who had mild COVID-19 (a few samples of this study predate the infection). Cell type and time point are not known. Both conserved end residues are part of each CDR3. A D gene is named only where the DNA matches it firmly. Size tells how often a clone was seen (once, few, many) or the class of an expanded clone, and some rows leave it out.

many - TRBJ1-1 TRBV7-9 CASSLGEGNTEAFF TGTGCCAGCAGCTTGGGGGAGGGGAACACTGAAGCTTTCTTT
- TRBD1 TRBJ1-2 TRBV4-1 CASSHGTGGILGSYTF TGCGCCAGCAGCCATGGGACAGGGGGCATTTTGGGTAGCTACACCTTC
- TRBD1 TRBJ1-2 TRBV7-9 CASSSDRFNGYTF TGTGCCAGCAGCTCGGACAGGTTTAACGGCTACACCTTC
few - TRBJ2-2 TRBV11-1 CASSSYRGGGELFF TGTGCCAGCAGCTCCTACAGGGGAGGCGGGGAGCTGTTTTTT
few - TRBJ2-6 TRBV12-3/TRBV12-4 CASSFLSGTGANVLTF TGTGCCAGCAGTTTTTTATCCGGTACTGGGGCCAACGTCCTGACTTTC
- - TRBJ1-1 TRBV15 CATSRGAGDREAFF TGTGCCACCAGCAGAGGGGCCGGAGACAGGGAAGCTTTCTTT
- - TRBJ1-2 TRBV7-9 CASSLTGTNDGYTF TGTGCCAGCAGCTTGACCGGGACCAACGATGGCTACACCTTC
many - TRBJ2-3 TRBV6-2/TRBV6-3 CASNDRADTQYF TGTGCCAGCAACGACAGAGCAGATACGCAGTATTTT
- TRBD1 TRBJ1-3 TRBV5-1 CASSRDSASGNTIYF TGCGCCAGCAGCCGGGACAGTGCGTCTGGAAACACCATATATTTT
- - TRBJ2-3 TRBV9 CASSVAYTDTQYF TGTGCCAGCAGCGTAGCCTACACAGATACGCAGTATTTT
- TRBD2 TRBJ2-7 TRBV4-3 CARGGDSGYEQYF TGCGCCAGGGGAGGGGATTCAGGCTACGAGCAGTACTTC
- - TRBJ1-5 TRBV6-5 CASSSWRGNQPQHF TGTGCCAGCAGTAGCTGGAGGGGCAATCAGCCCCAGCATTTT
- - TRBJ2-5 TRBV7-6 CASSFTVSETQYF TGTGCCAGCAGCTTTACTGTGTCGGAGACCCAGTACTTC
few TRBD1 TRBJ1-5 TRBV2 CASSPDRAPNQPQHF TGTGCCAGCAGTCCCGACAGGGCTCCTAATCAGCCCCAGCATTTT
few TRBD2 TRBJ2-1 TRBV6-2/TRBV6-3 CASSTGTSAINEQFF TGTGCCAGCAGTACCGGGACTAGCGCCATCAATGAGCAGTTCTTC
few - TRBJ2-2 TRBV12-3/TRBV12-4 CASSSLATGELFF TGTGCCAGCAGTTCCCTCGCCACCGGGGAGCTGTTTTTT
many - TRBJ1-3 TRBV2 CARKADGNTIYF TGTGCCAGGAAGGCCGATGGAAACACCATATATTTT
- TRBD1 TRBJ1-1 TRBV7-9 CASSARDRLNTEAFF TGTGCCAGCAGCGCACGGGACAGGTTGAACACTGAAGCTTTCTTT
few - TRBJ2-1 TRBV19 CASSIFSTGVKDEQFF TGTGCCAGTAGTATATTTTCTACGGGAGTCAAAGATGAGCAGTTCTTC
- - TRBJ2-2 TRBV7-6 CASSLNSGDGELFF TGTGCCAGCAGCTTAAATTCAGGGGACGGGGAGCTGTTTTTT
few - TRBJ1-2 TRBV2 CASQREGLNYGYTF TGTGCCAGCCAGCGGGAGGGGCTTAACTATGGCTACACCTTC